Listed below are T cell receptor beta chains from one sample, sequenced in a study of radiotherapy plus CTLA-4 blockade in lung cancer. The repertoire was sequenced with immunoSEQ multiplex PCR; TCRdb's copy has only in-frame clones and lacks some. This table holds 85,000 to 120,000 clones, about 85% found once. Sample: peripheral blood, taken from a patient treated with radiotherapy plus ipilimumab. The receptor set was obtained from a human donor with non-small cell lung cancer that progressed on radiotherapy plus ipilimumab. Some clones in this sample may be carry-over from other donors' samples. The CDR3 runs from the conserved cysteine through the conserved F or W. A D gene is named only where the DNA matches it firmly. Where a row states a size, it is once, few, many or the class of an expanded clone; other rows omit it.

>-|TRBV29-1|TRBJ2-3|-
TGCAGCGTTGAAGATCGGGGGACAGTGGATACGCAGTATTTT
CSVEDRGTVDTQYF
>-|TRBV10-3|TRBJ1-1|-
TGTGCCATCAAGAGTTCCCGGGACGAGAAGGAGAACACTGAAGCTTTCTTT
CAIKSSRDEKENTEAFF
>-|TRBV11-3|TRBJ1-5|-
TGTGCCAGCAGCTTAGTAGAAGGGAATCAGCCCCAGCATTTT
CASSLVEGNQPQHF
>-|TRBV6-1|TRBJ2-7|-
TGTGCCAGCATCGGGGAGGCCTCGAGCTCCTACGAGCAGTACTTC
CASIGEASSSYEQYF
>-|TRBV29-1|TRBJ2-7|-
TGCAGCGCCGCGTCCCAGGGGCTAAACTACGAGCAGTACTTC
CSAASQGLNYEQYF
>-|TRBV9|TRBJ1-1|-
TGTGCCAGCAGCTCCCAGGCAAGCCTGAACACTGAAGCTTTCTTT
CASSSQASLNTEAFF
>TRBD2|TRBV28|TRBJ2-1|-
TGTGCCAGCAGTTCAAGCGGGGGGCAATACAATGAGCAGTTCTTC
CASSSSGGQYNEQFF
>-|TRBV18|TRBJ2-1|-
TGTGCCAGCTCACCCAGGGGAATCCCTAATGAGCAGTTCTTC
CASSPRGIPNEQFF
>-|TRBV29-1|TRBJ2-5|-
TGCAGCGTTGGGTTGGGTACGGAGACCCAGTACTTC
CSVGLGTETQYF
>-|TRBV2|TRBJ2-1|few
TGTGCCAGCGTTAGGACCAATTACAATGAGCAGTTCTTC
CASVRTNYNEQFF
>-|TRBV11-3|TRBJ1-1|once
TGTGCCAGCAGCTTGGCCATGACTGAAGCTTTCTTT
CASSLAMTEAFF
>-|TRBV4-1|TRBJ2-3|-
TGCGCCAGCAGCCAAGACGGGGGCACAGATACGCAGTATTTT
CASSQDGGTDTQYF
>-|TRBV7-9|TRBJ1-5|-
TGTGCCAGCAGCTTATATGGGGGGATTGACAATCAGCCCCAGCATTTT
CASSLYGGIDNQPQHF
>TRBD1|TRBV18|TRBJ2-7|-
TGTGCCAGCTCACCGGGGACAGCCTACGAGCAGTACTTC
CASSPGTAYEQYF
>TRBD1|TRBV4-3|TRBJ2-1|-
TGCGCCAGCAGCCAAGACCGGGACAGGGAGTGGAATGAGCAGTTCTTC
CASSQDRDREWNEQFF
>-|TRBV14|TRBJ1-2|-
TGTGCCAGCAGCCAAGTAACGGGTATTTCTGGCTACACCTTC
CASSQVTGISGYTF
>-|TRBV7-2|TRBJ2-1|-
TGTGCCAGCAGCGGGGTCGGGGCCTCCTACAATGAGCAGTTCTTC
CASSGVGASYNEQFF
>-|TRBV5-1|TRBJ2-7|-
TGCGCCAGCAGCGCGGAGACGGCTTCCTACGAGCAGTACTTC
CASSAETASYEQYF
>TRBD2|TRBV4-2|TRBJ2-5|few
TGTGCCAGCAGCCAAGAAGGGACTAGGGCCGGAGAGACCCAGTACTTC
CASSQEGTRAGETQYF
>-|TRBV27|TRBJ1-1|-
TGTGCCAGCAGTTTTCGAGTTTTCAACACTGAAGCTTTCTTT
CASSFRVFNTEAFF
>-|TRBV6-4|TRBJ1-1|once
TGTGCCAGCAGTGACCGTGGAAACACTGAAGCTTTCTTT
CASSDRGNTEAFF
>-|TRBV4-1|TRBJ2-3|-
TGCGCCAGCAGCCACCCTGATACCGATACGCAGTATTTT
CASSHPDTDTQYF
>-|TRBV5-1|TRBJ1-2|-
TGCGCCAGCAGCCAAGGGACTGATTATGGCTACACCTTC
CASSQGTDYGYTF
>TRBD2|TRBV7-7|TRBJ2-3|-
TGTGCTAGCAGCTTAGCGGGGGCGGAAGATACGCAGTATTTT
CASSLAGAEDTQYF
>-|TRBV6-6|TRBJ2-7|once
TGTGCCAGCAGTTACGCGCAGGGGGGCTACGAGCAGTACTTC
CASSYAQGGYEQYF
>TRBD1|TRBV7-9|TRBJ1-2|-
TGTGCCAGCAGCTTACAAGGGACAGTTAACTATGGCTACACCTTC
CASSLQGTVNYGYTF
>-|TRBV21-1|TRBJ2-7|-
TGTGCCAGCAGCATCCCGGCCCTCAAGTACAGGGCCCCGTACGAGCAGTACTTC
CASSIPALKYRAPYEQYF
>-|TRBV7-2|TRBJ1-2|-
TGTGCCAGCAGCGCGGACAGACCACCGCCTGGCTACACCTTC
CASSADRPPPGYTF
>TRBD2|TRBV5-1|TRBJ2-3|-
TGCGCCAGCAGCGAAGGGACTACCCTTGGGGATACGCAGTATTTT
CASSEGTTLGDTQYF
>TRBD2|TRBV5-1|TRBJ2-5|-
TGCGCCAGCAGCTTGGTTCTAGCGGGGGACCAAGAGACCCAGTACTTC
CASSLVLAGDQETQYF
>-|TRBV6-1|TRBJ2-7|-
TGTGCCAGTTTTGGGGGTAAACACGAGCAGTACTTC
CASFGGKHEQYF
>-|TRBV7-2|TRBJ1-1|few
TGTGCCAGCAGCTTAGAACGCGGCTGGATGAACACTGAAGCTTTCTTT
CASSLERGWMNTEAFF
>-|TRBV6-1|TRBJ1-6|once
TGTGCCAGCAGTTTACTATTACGGACAGACCTCCACTTT
CASSLLLRTDLHF
>-|TRBV7-9|TRBJ2-3|-
TGTGCCAGCAGCTTAGAGGCCGTCCTTTGGACAGATACGCAGTATTTT
CASSLEAVLWTDTQYF
>TRBD2|TRBV6-6|TRBJ2-3|-
TGTGCCAGCAGACTCGGACTAGCGTCCGCAGATACGCAGTATTTT
CASRLGLASADTQYF
>-|TRBV27|TRBJ2-7|-
TGTGCCAGCAGTTTATCCGTGGAGGGTACGATGCTCGGCGAGCAGTACTTC
CASSLSVEGTMLGEQYF
>-|TRBV6-5|TRBJ1-1|-
TGTGCCAGCAGTTACGAATTATTCGACACTGAAGCTTTCTTT
CASSYELFDTEAFF
>-|TRBV2|TRBJ1-5|-
TGTGCCAGCAGTGAACGTACAGGGCGGATTCAGCCCCAGCATTTT
CASSERTGRIQPQHF
>-|TRBV5-1|TRBJ2-2|-
TGCGCCAGCAGCTTGTACCTAGGAGGTCCCGGGGAGCTGTTTTTT
CASSLYLGGPGELFF
>-|TRBV5-6|TRBJ2-7|-
TGTGCCAGCAGCTTCTTTTCAAGGGCCTACTCCTACGAGCAGTACTTC
CASSFFSRAYSYEQYF
>TRBD1|TRBV7-9|TRBJ1-5|once
TGTGCCAGCAGCCAGACAGGGGCCAATCAGCCCCAGCATTTT
CASSQTGANQPQHF
>-|TRBV7-7|TRBJ2-3|-
TGTGCTAGCAGCTCACTCCCAGGGCGTGGTGGCACAGATACGCAGTATTTT
CASSSLPGRGGTDTQYF
>TRBD1|TRBV5-1|TRBJ1-2|-
TGCGCCAGCAGCCGCGAGGGGGCTGACTATGGCTACACCTTC
CASSREGADYGYTF
>-|TRBV5-6|TRBJ2-3|-
TGTGCCAGCGGTAAGGGAGAAACGCAGTATTTT
CASGKGETQYF
>-|TRBV2|TRBJ1-2|-
TGTGCCAGCCTCCCGGACAGCCGACGAGGTTATGGCTACACCTTC
CASLPDSRRGYGYTF
>-|TRBV2|TRBJ1-1|-
TGTGCCAGCAGTGAATTAGACACACGGTTCACTGAAGCTTTCTTT
CASSELDTRFTEAFF
>-|TRBV5-1|TRBJ2-3|-
TGCGCCAGCAGCTTACCGATAGAGAGCACAGATACGCAGTATTTT
CASSLPIESTDTQYF
>TRBD1|TRBV18|TRBJ1-1|-
TGTGCCAGCTCACCAGACAGGGGGCGAACTGAAGCTTTCTTT
CASSPDRGRTEAFF
>-|TRBV2|TRBJ2-7|-
TGTGCCAGCAGGGAAAACCGGGACGGGAACTACGAGCAGTACTTC
CASRENRDGNYEQYF
>-|TRBV9|TRBJ1-3|-
TGTGCCAGCAGCGGGACAGTGGGAACTGGAAACACCATATATTTT
CASSGTVGTGNTIYF
>-|TRBV5-4|TRBJ1-2|-
TGTGCCAGCAGCTTGGCTACCCTCTGGGGGTATGGCTACACCTTC
CASSLATLWGYGYTF
>-|TRBV23-1|TRBJ2-5|-
TGCGCCAGCAGTCAATCGTGGAGTGTACCGAGAAATGAGGGAGAGACCCAGTACTTC
CASSQSWSVPRNEGETQYF
>-|TRBV6-5|TRBJ2-7|-
TGTGCCAGCAGCTCCGGGACTCTCCGGGCCGAGCAGTACTTC
CASSSGTLRAEQYF
>-|TRBV14|TRBJ1-3|-
TGTGCCAGCAGCCCTAGGACCGCCGGTGGAAACACCATATATTTT
CASSPRTAGGNTIYF
>-|TRBV2|TRBJ2-2|once
TGTGCCAGCAGTGTCGGCAGGGGTGACACCGGGGAGCTGTTTTTT
CASSVGRGDTGELFF
>-|TRBV25-1|TRBJ2-1|few
TGTGCCAGCAGTAAGGCTTGGAGGGGATTTGGTGAGCAGTTCTTC
CASSKAWRGFGEQFF
>-|TRBV18|TRBJ1-4|-
TGTGCCAGCTCACCATTGGGGCAGGGAGATGAAAAACTGTTTTTT
CASSPLGQGDEKLFF
>-|TRBV7-9|TRBJ1-4|few
TGTGCCAGCAGAAACAGGGAAGGAGGGGAAAAACTGTTTTTT
CASRNREGGEKLFF
>TRBD1|TRBV6-5|TRBJ1-4|-
TGTGCCAGCCGAACACGGACAGGGGGGGAAAAACTGTTTTTT
CASRTRTGGEKLFF